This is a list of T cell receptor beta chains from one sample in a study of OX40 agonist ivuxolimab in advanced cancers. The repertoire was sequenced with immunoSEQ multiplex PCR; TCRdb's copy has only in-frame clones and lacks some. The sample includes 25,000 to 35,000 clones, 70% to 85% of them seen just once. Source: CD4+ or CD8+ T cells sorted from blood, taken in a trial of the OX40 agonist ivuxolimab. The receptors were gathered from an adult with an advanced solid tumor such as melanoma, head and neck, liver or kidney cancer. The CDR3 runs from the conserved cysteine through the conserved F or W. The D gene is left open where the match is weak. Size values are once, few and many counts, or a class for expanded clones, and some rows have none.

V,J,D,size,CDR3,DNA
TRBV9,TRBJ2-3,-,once,CASSVGLDDTQYF,TGTGCCAGCAGCGTCGGGTTGGACGATACGCAGTATTTT
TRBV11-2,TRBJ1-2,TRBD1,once,CASSLTGAKLANYGYTF,TGTGCCAGCAGCCTGACAGGGGCGAAGTTAGCTAACTATGGCTACACCTTC
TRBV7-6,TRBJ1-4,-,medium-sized,CASSLDGEKLFF,TGTGCCAGCAGCTTAGATGGTGAAAAACTGTTTTTT
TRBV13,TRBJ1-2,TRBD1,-,CASSVGQDYGYTF,TGTGCCAGCAGCGTAGGACAGGACTATGGCTACACCTTC
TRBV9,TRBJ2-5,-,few,CASSVSGTKETQYF,TGTGCCAGCAGCGTTTCCGGGACCAAAGAGACCCAGTACTTC
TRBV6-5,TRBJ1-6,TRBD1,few,CASRETGPVSPLHF,TGTGCCAGCAGGGAGACAGGGCCGGTCTCACCCCTCCACTTT
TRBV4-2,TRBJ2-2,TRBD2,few,CASSQDPGGGTGELFF,TGTGCCAGCAGCCAAGATCCGGGAGGGGGAACCGGGGAGCTGTTTTTT
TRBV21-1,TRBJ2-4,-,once,CASSKAETSGRPPNIQYF,TGTGCCAGCAGCAAAGCTGAGACTAGCGGGAGGCCCCCAAACATTCAGTACTTC
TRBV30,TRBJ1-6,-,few,CAWMRTDSNSPLHF,TGTGCCTGGATGCGGACAGACAGTAATTCACCCCTCCACTTT
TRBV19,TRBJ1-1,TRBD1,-,CASSIGTGFEAFF,TGTGCCAGTAGTATAGGGACAGGCTTTGAAGCTTTCTTT
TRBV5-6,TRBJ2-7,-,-,CASTLGQFSYEQYF,TGTGCCAGCACCCTGGGGCAGTTCTCCTACGAGCAGTACTTC
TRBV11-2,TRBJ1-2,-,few,CASSPGLPGYTF,TGTGCCAGCAGCCCGGGACTACCTGGCTACACCTTC
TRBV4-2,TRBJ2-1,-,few,CASSQDGGGAAPNEQFF,TGTGCCAGCAGCCAAGATGGAGGAGGGGCAGCCCCCAATGAGCAGTTCTTC
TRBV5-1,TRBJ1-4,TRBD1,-,CASSIGQATNEKLFF,TGCGCCAGCAGCATTGGACAGGCGACTAATGAAAAACTGTTTTTT
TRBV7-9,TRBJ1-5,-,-,CASSQSEGGSQPQHF,TGTGCCAGCAGCCAAAGTGAAGGGGGGAGTCAGCCCCAGCATTTT
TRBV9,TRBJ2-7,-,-,CASSVGGVLYEQYF,TGTGCCAGCAGCGTAGGAGGGGTCCTCTACGAGCAGTACTTC
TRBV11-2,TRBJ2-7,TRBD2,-,CASSLLAGDSYEQYF,TGTGCCAGCAGCTTGCTAGCGGGAGACTCCTACGAGCAGTACTTC
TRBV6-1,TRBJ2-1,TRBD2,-,CASSEDMIILAGTYNEQFF,TGTGCCAGCAGTGAAGATATGATCATACTAGCGGGAACCTACAATGAGCAGTTCTTC
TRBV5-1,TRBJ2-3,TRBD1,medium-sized,CASSAGQGTSTDTQYF,TGCGCCAGCAGCGCGGGACAGGGCACTAGCACAGATACGCAGTATTTT
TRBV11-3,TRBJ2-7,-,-,CASSKFPGEQYF,TGTGCCAGCAGTAAATTTCCGGGAGAGCAGTACTTC
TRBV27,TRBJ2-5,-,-,CASSFGSGETQYF,TGTGCCAGCAGTTTCGGATCGGGGGAGACCCAGTACTTC
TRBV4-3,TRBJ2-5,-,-,CASSQVWGVETQYF,TGCGCCAGCAGCCAAGTCTGGGGAGTGGAGACCCAGTACTTC
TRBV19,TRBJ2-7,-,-,CASREGLNEQYF,TGTGCCAGTAGAGAGGGACTTAACGAGCAGTACTTC
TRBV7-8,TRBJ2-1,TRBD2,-,CASSLRGGTSTSNEQFF,TGTGCCAGCAGCTTGCGCGGAGGGACTAGCACGTCCAATGAGCAGTTCTTC
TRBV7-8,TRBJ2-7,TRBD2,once,CASSSDFSGGYEQYF,TGTGCCAGCAGCTCCGACTTTAGCGGGGGCTACGAGCAGTACTTC
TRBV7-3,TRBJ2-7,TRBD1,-,CASSPGQGRGEQYF,TGTGCCAGCAGCCCCGGACAGGGAAGGGGCGAGCAGTACTTC
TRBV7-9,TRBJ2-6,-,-,CASSQAGGSGANVLTF,TGCGCCAGCAGCCAGGCTGGGGGCTCTGGGGCCAACGTCCTGACTTTC